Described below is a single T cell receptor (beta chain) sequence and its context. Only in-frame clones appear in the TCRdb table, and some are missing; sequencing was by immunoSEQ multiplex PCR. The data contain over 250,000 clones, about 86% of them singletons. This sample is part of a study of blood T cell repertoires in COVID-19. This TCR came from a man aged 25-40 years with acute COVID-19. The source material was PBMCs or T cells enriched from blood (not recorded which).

CDR3 sequence reads: CASSQALAGGTEAFF. CDR3 nucleotide sequence: TGCGCCAGCAGCCAGGCCTTGGCAGGAGGCACTGAAGCTTTCTTT. The gene calls are TRBV4-3 and TRBJ1-1; no reliable D call. Deletions cut 3 bases from V and 4 bases from J, with 15 bases between. Germline V CDR1 and CDR2: LGHNA, YSLEER. The CDR3 totals 15 residues.